This TCR beta chain is drawn from a study of response to subunit inactivated influenza vaccine. Overall study results and limits: After each seasonal influenza vaccination, few new T cells are recruited, the authors suggested.

CDR1 MNHEY and CDR2 SVGEGT come from the germline V gene. The CDR3 length is 16 residues. Trimming removed 2 bases from V and 2 bases from J, with 12 bases in between. TCRdb independently ran MiXCR on the RT-PCR reads; one entry per CDR3 protein. The repertoire holds hundreds of thousands of distinct CDR3 sequences, with about 12% as singletons. In its sample, this clonotype was seen a few times. Its antigen is as yet unknown. This sequence was found in a man over 45 who received an inactivated influenza vaccine. Sequenced here: PBMCs from blood, sampled on the day of vaccination. This sequence joins TRBV6-2 or TRBV6-3 and TRBJ2-2; D is unresolved. CDR3 in amino acids: CASSYTRRVNTGELFF. The CDR3 nucleotides are TGTGCCAGCAGTTACACGCGTCGGGTTAACACCGGGGAGCTGTTTTTT.